This T cell receptor beta chain emerged from a study of OX40 agonist ivuxolimab in advanced cancers. Autoimmune disease history or systemic immunosuppression excluded patients. This CDR3 comprises 17 residues. Germline CDR1 SGHNT, CDR2 YYREEE (reference sequence). The trim removed 0 bases at V and 6 bases at J, leaving 9 bases unmatched. Clones were read by immunoSEQ multiplex PCR, and TCRdb kept only the in-frame ones, dropping some. The sample has tens of thousands of clones, roughly 86% seen once. This chain uses TRBV5-4 with TRBJ2-2; 9 nucleotides match TRBD2. This receptor was identified in an adult with an advanced solid tumor such as melanoma, head and neck, liver or kidney cancer. The input for sequencing was CD4+ or CD8+ T cells sorted from blood, taken in a trial of the OX40 agonist ivuxolimab. The CDR3 nucleotides read TGTGCCAGCAGCTTGGGAGGGGCTAGCGGGATCTCCGGGGAGCTGTTTTTT. This translates into CASSLGGASGISGELFF.